This note documents a single TCR beta chain sequence. Its antigen is unidentified. The sample originates from a study of T cell responses to AZD1222 COVID-19 vaccine. Study observations and caveats: Vaccine-related CD4 TCRs covered spike, predominating at 160-218 and 743-854. After the peak T cell response, and only then, were repertoires sampled. Seropositive AZD1222 recipients at baseline numbered only five or six. Rises in breadth and depth of Spike-specific TCRs came after two AZD1222 doses.

The method was immunoSEQ multiplex PCR; TCRdb's version includes in-frame clones alone and lacks a portion of them. This sample has approximately 100,000 clones, with over 90% found just once. This CDR3 is 14 amino acids long. V was clipped by 0 bases and J by 6 bases, with 9 bases between them. CDR1 and CDR2 from the germline V gene are LNHNV and YYDKDF (reference sequence). The chain joins TRBV15 to TRBJ2-1, with TRBD2 as a possible D gene (5 bases). The sample in question was peripheral blood, obtained on day 0 of AZD1222 vaccination. The sequence was collected from an adult in good health. For the CDR3, the DNA is TGTGCCACCAGCAGAGATGAGGGCCGCAATGAGCAGTTCTTC. Amino acids: CATSRDEGRNEQFF.